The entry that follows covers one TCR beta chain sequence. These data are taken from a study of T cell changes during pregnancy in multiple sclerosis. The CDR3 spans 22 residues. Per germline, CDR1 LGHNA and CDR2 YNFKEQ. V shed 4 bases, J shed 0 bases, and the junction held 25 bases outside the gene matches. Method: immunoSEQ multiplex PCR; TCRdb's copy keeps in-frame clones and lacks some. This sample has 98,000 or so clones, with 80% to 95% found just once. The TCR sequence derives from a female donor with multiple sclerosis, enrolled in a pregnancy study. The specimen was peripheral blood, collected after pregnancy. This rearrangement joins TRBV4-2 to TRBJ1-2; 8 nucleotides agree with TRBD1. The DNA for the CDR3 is TGTGCCAGCAGCCGCGGACAGGGCCGAACGGGTTCCGCCAATAAAGCTAACTATGGCTACACCTTC. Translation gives CASSRGQGRTGSANKANYGYTF.